The 2 T cell receptor beta chains presented below share a single source sample, sequenced in a study of OX40 agonist ivuxolimab in advanced cancers. Library construction relied on the immunoSEQ multiplex PCR assay. Sourced from immuneACCESS, this table was stored by TCRdb with only in-frame sequences that have V and J called. A share of the clones is absent; for the studies checked, an unresolved V gene accounts for under half, and the remainder has no known explanation. This sample holds roughly 25,000 clones; more than 60% were observed only once. The ten largest clones add up to approximately 14% of the sample. Sequenced here: CD4+ or CD8+ T cells sorted from blood, sampled in a trial of the OX40 agonist ivuxolimab. All receptors come from an adult with an advanced solid tumor such as melanoma, head and neck, liver or kidney cancer.

The chain has TRBV10-3 and TRBJ1-1; the D is unclear. The CDR3 spans 13 residues. CDR1 is ENHRY and CDR2 is SYGVKD in the germline V gene. V lost 7 bases and J lost 4, with 13 bases in between. The CDR3 sequence is CAITVGDRTEAFF. The CDR3 DNA is TGTGCCATCACCGTCGGGGATCGCACTGAAGCTTTCTTT.

V and J are TRBV4-1 and TRBJ2-7; 10 positions agree with TRBD1. CDR3 length equals 15 residues. V lost 1 base, J lost 2 bases, and 2 bases stayed unmatched. Germline V gene lookup returns CDR1 MGHRA and CDR2 YSYEKL. DNA of the CDR3: TGCGCCAGCAGCCAAGTTGACAGGGGGCCCTACGAGCAGTACTTC. Translated, it gives CASSQVDRGPYEQYF.